Reported below is one T cell receptor beta chain. This may be a read error: a much more frequent sequence differs by one nucleotide. Priming with a constant-region primer yielded TCR beta cDNA from roughly 0.45 ug total RNA. Libraries covering TCR beta were generated through three nested multiplex PCR rounds (using a slightly modified ARM-PCR). Use of TRBV1-TRBV30 forward primers with a C-beta reverse primer characterized the first two PCR rounds, which lasted nine to eleven cycles each. TCRdb processed the multiplex PCR reads anew with MiXCR; each CDR3 protein has one entry. Altogether about 310,000 distinct CDR3 sequences are present, 50% to 70% being singletons, with the ten largest covering roughly 8.6%. The data are from a study of tumor-infiltrating lymphocytes in primary liver carcinoma. Unsorted whole blood supplied the blood RNA, and germline DNA was isolated too. V dropped 5 bases and J dropped 4; count of bases not matched to a gene: 8. This CDR3 is 16 amino acids long. From germline, CDR1 is SGHDT and CDR2 YYEEEE.

The sequenced material came from peripheral blood. This TCR derives from a man aged 40-49 years with primary liver carcinoma and hepatitis B virus infection. This rearrangement joins TRBV5-6 to TRBJ2-2; TRBD1 matches at 10 bases. The CDR3 here is CASSLTGGSITGELFF. The CDR3 region has the DNA TGTGCCAGCAGTTTGACAGGGGGCTCGATCACCGGGGAGCTGTTTTTT.